This TCR beta chain is drawn from a study of T cell changes during pregnancy in multiple sclerosis. Per the germline V gene, CDR1 is SGHDT and CDR2 is YYEEEE. With 1 base clipped from V and 3 bases from J, the junction kept 13 bases outside the gene matches. The CDR3 is 17 amino acids. Clones were read by immunoSEQ multiplex PCR, and TCRdb kept only the in-frame ones, dropping some. This table has approximately 49,000 clones, 85% to 90% appearing once. This material consisted of peripheral blood, taken after pregnancy. The chain has TRBV5-6 and TRBJ2-7; 7 nucleotides agree with TRBD1. The clonotype was recovered from a female donor in good health, enrolled as a control in a pregnancy study. The CDR3 nucleotides read TGTGCCAGCAGCTTGCTTGTTGGGGGTGGACAGGACTACGAGCAGTACTTC. Its translation is CASSLLVGGGQDYEQYF.